This paragraph covers one T cell receptor (beta chain) sequence. This CDR3 region has 15 residues. Trimming cost V 5 bases and J 6 bases; bases outside gene matches: 5. Germline assignment: CDR1 SGHAT and CDR2 FQNNGV. Profiled with immunoSEQ multiplex PCR; TCRdb holds only in-frame clones, not every one. The repertoire holds about 200,000 clones, with approximately 82% as singletons. These data are taken from a study of blood T cell repertoires in COVID-19. Categorization into cohorts depended on clinical history that participants reported. The TCR comes from a woman aged 55-69 years with acute COVID-19. Sequenced sample: PBMCs or T cells enriched from blood (not recorded which). J is TRBJ1-6 and V is TRBV11-2; 9 bases agree with TRBD1. In DNA form, the CDR3 reads TGTGCCAGCAGCCCCCCGGGACAGGGTAATTCACCCCTCCACTTT. Its protein product is CASSPPGQGNSPLHF.